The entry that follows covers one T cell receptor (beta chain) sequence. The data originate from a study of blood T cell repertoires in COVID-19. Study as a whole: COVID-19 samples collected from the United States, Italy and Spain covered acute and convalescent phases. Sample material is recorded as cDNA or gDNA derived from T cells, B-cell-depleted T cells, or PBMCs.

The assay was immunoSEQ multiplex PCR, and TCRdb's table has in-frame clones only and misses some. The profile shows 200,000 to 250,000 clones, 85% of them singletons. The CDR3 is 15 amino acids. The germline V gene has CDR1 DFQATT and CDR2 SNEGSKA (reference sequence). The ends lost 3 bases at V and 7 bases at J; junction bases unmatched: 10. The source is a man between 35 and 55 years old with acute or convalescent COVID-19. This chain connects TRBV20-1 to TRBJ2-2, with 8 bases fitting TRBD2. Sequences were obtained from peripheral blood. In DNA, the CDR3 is TGCAGTGCTAGTTACCTTAGCGGGAAGGACGGGGAGCTGTTTTTT. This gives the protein CSASYLSGKDGELFF.